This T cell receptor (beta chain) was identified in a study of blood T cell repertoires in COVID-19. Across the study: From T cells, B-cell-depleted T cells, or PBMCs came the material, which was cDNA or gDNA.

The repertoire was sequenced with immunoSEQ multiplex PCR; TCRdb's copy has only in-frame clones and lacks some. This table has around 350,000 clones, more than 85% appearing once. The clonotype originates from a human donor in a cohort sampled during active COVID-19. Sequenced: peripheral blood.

CDR3 bases: TGTGCCAGCAGTCCAAAGCGGGAGGGCTACGAGACCCAGTACTTC. Translation: CASSPKREGYETQYF. The chain is built from TRBV28 and TRBJ2-5; 10 positions match TRBD2. The germline V gene has CDR1 MDHEN and CDR2 SYDVKM. The CDR3 sequence is 15 residues long. Unmatched junction bases numbered 8, after V lost 5 bases and J lost 5 bases.